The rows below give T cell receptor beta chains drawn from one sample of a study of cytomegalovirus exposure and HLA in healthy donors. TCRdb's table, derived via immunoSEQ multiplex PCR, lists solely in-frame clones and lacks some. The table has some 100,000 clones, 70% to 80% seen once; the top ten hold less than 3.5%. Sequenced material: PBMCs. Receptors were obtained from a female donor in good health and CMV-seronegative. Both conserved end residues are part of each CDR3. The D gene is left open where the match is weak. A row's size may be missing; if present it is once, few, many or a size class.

CASSGRGGPGELFF	TGTGCCAGCAGTGGCAGAGGAGGACCCGGGGAGCTGTTTTTT	TRBV25-1	NA	TRBJ2-2	once
CASPGSIDYGYTF	TGTGCCAGTCCCGGGTCGATTGATTATGGCTACACCTTC	TRBV2	NA	TRBJ1-2	NA
CASVKTEPMNTEAFF	TGTGCCAGCGTTAAGACAGAACCCATGAACACTGAAGCTTTCTTT	TRBV27	NA	TRBJ1-1	NA
CASSLEGGRGYGYTF	TGCGCCAGCAGCTTGGAAGGGGGAAGAGGCTATGGCTACACCTTC	TRBV5-1	NA	TRBJ1-2	few
CASSLERSTNIQYF	TGTGCCAGCAGCTTAGAACGGAGTACGAACATTCAGTACTTC	TRBV11-2	NA	TRBJ2-4	NA
CSSSFDRDEQYF	TGTTCCAGCAGCTTCGACAGGGACGAGCAGTACTTC	TRBV7-9	TRBD1	TRBJ2-7	NA
CASSETRSSTDTQYF	TGTGCCAGCAGTGAAACTAGATCTAGCACAGATACGCAGTATTTT	TRBV6-1	NA	TRBJ2-3	NA
CASSIIIGTGIDYGYTF	TGTGCCAGTAGTATAATCATAGGAACAGGGATTGACTATGGCTACACCTTC	TRBV19	NA	TRBJ1-2	NA
CASQNLGGGRTYGYTF	TGTGCCAGCCAAAACCTGGGGGGGGGCAGAACCTATGGCTACACCTTC	TRBV6-6	NA	TRBJ1-2	NA
CASGRTGTGHGYTF	TGTGCCAGCGGCCGCACCGGGACAGGGCATGGCTACACCTTC	TRBV7-9	TRBD1	TRBJ1-2	NA
CASSERQGAQNYQPQHF	TGTGCCAGCAGTGAGAGACAGGGGGCGCAGAATTATCAGCCCCAGCATTTT	TRBV6-1	TRBD1	TRBJ1-5	NA
CSAGRGGESDTQYF	TGCAGCGCTGGAAGGGGGGGCGAGTCAGATACGCAGTATTTT	TRBV29-1	NA	TRBJ2-3	NA
CAWSRSNNYGYTF	TGTGCCTGGAGTCGGTCCAACAACTATGGCTACACCTTC	TRBV30	NA	TRBJ1-2	NA
CASSLEARALHF	TGTGCCAGCAGCTTAGAAGCCCGGGCCCTCCACTTT	TRBV7-9	NA	TRBJ1-6	NA
CASSTGLAEAFF	TGTGCCAGCAGTACAGGGCTCGCTGAAGCTTTCTTT	TRBV7-9	NA	TRBJ1-1	NA
CASSLRAGQGAEAFF	TGTGCCAGCAGCTTAAGAGCGGGACAGGGTGCTGAAGCTTTCTTT	TRBV7-2	TRBD1	TRBJ1-1	NA
CATSRGVSGGWTEAFF	TGTGCCACCAGCAGAGGCGTCTCGGGGGGTTGGACTGAAGCTTTCTTT	TRBV15	NA	TRBJ1-1	NA
CASSLIAGVGFEQFF	TGTGCCAGCAGCTTAATAGCGGGGGTTGGTTTTGAGCAGTTCTTC	TRBV11-1	TRBD2	TRBJ2-1	once
CASSLGAGGFQIDTQYF	TGTGCCAGCAGCTTGGGGGCGGGGGGATTTCAGATAGATACGCAGTATTTT	TRBV5-6	TRBD2	TRBJ2-3	NA
CASSFAFEGYNEQFF	TGTGCCAGCAGTTTCGCATTCGAGGGATACAATGAGCAGTTCTTC	TRBV27	NA	TRBJ2-1	NA
CASCPGGRKETQYF	TGTGCCAGCTGCCCCGGGGGTAGAAAAGAGACCCAGTACTTC	TRBV7-9	NA	TRBJ2-5	NA
CSVTSGGTSTDTRYF	TGCAGCGTGACTAGCGGGGGTACTAGCACAGATACGCGGTATTTT	TRBV29-1	TRBD2	TRBJ2-3	NA
CASSAGRTEAFF	TGTGCCAGCAGCGCGGGTCGCACTGAAGCTTTCTTT	TRBV9	NA	TRBJ1-1	NA
CASSVRGGPDTQYF	TGCGCCAGCAGTGTGCGGGGGGGCCCAGATACGCAGTATTTT	TRBV10-1	TRBD2	TRBJ2-3	NA
CASRAVAVRETQYF	TGTGCCAGCAGGGCCGTGGCGGTTCGGGAGACCCAGTACTTC	TRBV5-6	NA	TRBJ2-5	NA
CASSLVGGPVPAYEQYF	TGTGCCAGCAGCTTAGTAGGGGGACCGGTTCCAGCCTACGAGCAGTACTTC	TRBV7-2	NA	TRBJ2-7	NA
CATSRDRQPQHF	TGTGCCACCAGCAGAGATAGACAGCCCCAGCATTTT	TRBV15	NA	TRBJ1-5	few
CASSELQVVGETQYF	TGTGCCAGCAGTGAATTGCAGGTGGTAGGAGAGACCCAGTACTTC	TRBV6-1	NA	TRBJ2-5	NA
CASSQGAGTGAYEQYF	TGTGCCAGTAGTCAAGGTGCCGGGACAGGAGCCTACGAGCAGTACTTC	TRBV19	TRBD1	TRBJ2-7	NA
CASRPRGPGNTIYF	TGTGCCAGCAGACCCAGGGGGCCTGGAAACACCATATATTTT	TRBV11-2	TRBD1	TRBJ1-3	once
CASSSWGQALLETQYF	TGTGCCAGCAGCTCTTGGGGACAGGCTTTATTAGAGACCCAGTACTTC	TRBV13	TRBD1	TRBJ2-5	NA